This TCR beta chain was obtained from a study of blood T cells in healthy people across ages. Study summary: Template switching picked up about one barcoded beta molecule for each two T cells.

The CDR3 spans 12 residues. Germline CDR1 SQVTM, CDR2 ANQGSEA. It was with a sample-barcoded 5' primer and a J-beta primer mix that a second PCR of about 6 to 12 cycles was run. TCRdb fed the 5' RACE reads into MiXCR, producing one record per CDR3 protein. The data contain approximately 780,000 distinct CDR3 sequences, 20% to 30% of them singletons. These records were also assigned to another study, of T cells of mothers and their children. From that second work: Overlap measured in related mother-child pairs was slightly, non-significantly higher than in unrelated pairs.

The TCR sequence derives from a boy younger than 18 in good health. Sequencing input: blood. This chain links TRBV29-1 with TRBJ2-5, with D maybe TRBD1 (6 bases). The J call is in doubt because the DNA end fits TRBJ2-7 better. Here the CDR3 DNA reads TGCAGCGTTGGACAGGACCGCTACGAGCAGTACTTC. Translation: CSVGQDRYEQYF.